The entry below describes one T cell receptor beta chain. The antigen remains undetermined. PCR primers comprised 60 Vbeta and 13 Jbeta primers. Clones were read by immunoSEQ multiplex PCR, and TCRdb kept only the in-frame ones, dropping some. The sample data list about 52,000 clones. The data derive from a study of cytomegalovirus exposure and HLA in healthy donors. Points from the study as a whole: Most subjects had HLA-A and HLA-B alleles reportedly predicted accurately by TCR beta sequences.

The CDR3 runs to 15 residues. Germline lookup yields CDR1 SGDLS and CDR2 YYNGEE. The V and J ends lost 1 base and 4 bases, in that order; junction bases with no gene match: 2. The TCR was taken from an older woman in good health and CMV-seropositive. The chain couples TRBV9 to TRBJ2-3; 11 positions agree with TRBD2. The sample consisted of PBMCs. CDR3 nucleotides: TGTGCCAGCAGCGTACTAGCGGGGGGAGCAGATACGCAGTATTTT. Amino acid sequence: CASSVLAGGADTQYF. Variable domain in full (rest from reference TRBV9 and TRBJ2-3): DSGVTQTPKHLITATGQRVTLRCSPRSGDLSVYWYQQSLDQGLQFLIQYYNGEERAKGNILERFSAQQFPDLHSELNLSSLELGDSALYFCASSVLAGGADTQYFGPGTRLTVL.